The source of this TCR beta chain is a study of blood T cells in healthy people across ages. Primers used in a second PCR of about 7 to 12 cycles were a sample-barcoded 5' primer and a J-beta primer mix. TCRdb passed the 5' RACE reads through MiXCR, listing each CDR3 protein once. The table lists about 1.4 million distinct CDR3 sequences, approximately 60% of them singletons, with 5.5% to 8% in the top ten. This TCR came from a man younger than 35 in good health. Sample: blood.

CDR3: CASSPTGGIADTQYF. The CDR3 DNA is TGTGCCAGCAGCCCTACAGGGGGCATCGCAGATACGCAGTATTTT. The rearrangement links TRBV11-3 to TRBJ2-3; TRBD1 agrees at 9 bases. The CDR3 is 15 residues long. CDR1 and CDR2 from the germline V gene are SGHNT and YENEEA. The V segment lost 5 bases and the J segment 4 bases; nucleotides outside the gene matches: 7.